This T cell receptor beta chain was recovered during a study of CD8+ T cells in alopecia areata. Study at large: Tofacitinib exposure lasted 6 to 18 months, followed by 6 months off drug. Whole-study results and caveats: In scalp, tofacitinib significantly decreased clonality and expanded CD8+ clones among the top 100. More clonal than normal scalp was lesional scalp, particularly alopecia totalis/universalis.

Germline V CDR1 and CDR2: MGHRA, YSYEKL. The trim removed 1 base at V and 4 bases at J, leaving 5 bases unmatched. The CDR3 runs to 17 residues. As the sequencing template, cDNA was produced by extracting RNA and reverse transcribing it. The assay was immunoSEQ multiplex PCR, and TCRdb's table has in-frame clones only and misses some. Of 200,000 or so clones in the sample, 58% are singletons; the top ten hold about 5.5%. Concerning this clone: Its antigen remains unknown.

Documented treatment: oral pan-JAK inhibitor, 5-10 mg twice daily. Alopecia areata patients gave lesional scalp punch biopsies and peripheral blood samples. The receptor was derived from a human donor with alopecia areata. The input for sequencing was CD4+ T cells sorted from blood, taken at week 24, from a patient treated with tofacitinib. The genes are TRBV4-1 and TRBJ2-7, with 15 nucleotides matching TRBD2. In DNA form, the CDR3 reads TGCGCCAGCAGCCAAGGGACTAGCGGGAGGGGAGGGTACGAGCAGTACTTC. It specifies CASSQGTSGRGGYEQYF.